The T cell receptor (beta chain) under discussion was sequenced for a study of blood T cell repertoires in COVID-19. On the study more broadly: T cells, B-cell-depleted T cells, or PBMCs provided the cDNA or gDNA that served as material.

Original processing notes: By means of reference gene primer amplification, nucleated cell counts were estimated. The data were produced by immunoSEQ multiplex PCR, yet TCRdb's version contains in-frame clones alone and is incomplete. The V and J calls and clone size were taken over from that table, and D and trimming were inferred from the DNA. The table lists around 700,000 clones, 90% of them singletons. There are 17 residues in the CDR3. This receptor was taken from a woman under 30 with acute or convalescent COVID-19. V gene TRBV21-1 combines with J gene TRBJ1-1; no DNA check was done on the table's D call, TRBD1. TRBV21-1 is a pseudogene segment. Sequenced sample: peripheral blood. CDR3 nucleotide sequence: TGTGCCAGCAGCAAAGATGGCCGCCGTACCGTAAACACTGAAGCTTTCTTT. Encoded protein: CASSKDGRRTVNTEAFF.